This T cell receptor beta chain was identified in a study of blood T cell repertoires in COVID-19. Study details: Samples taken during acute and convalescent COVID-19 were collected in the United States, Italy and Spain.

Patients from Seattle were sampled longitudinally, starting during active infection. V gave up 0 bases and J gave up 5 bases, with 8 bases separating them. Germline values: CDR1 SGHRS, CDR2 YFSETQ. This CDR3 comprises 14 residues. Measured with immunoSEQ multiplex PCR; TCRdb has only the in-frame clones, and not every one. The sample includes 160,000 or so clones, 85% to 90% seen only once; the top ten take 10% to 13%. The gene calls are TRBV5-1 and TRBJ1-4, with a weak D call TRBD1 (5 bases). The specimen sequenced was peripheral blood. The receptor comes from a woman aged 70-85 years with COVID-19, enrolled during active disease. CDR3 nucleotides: TGCGCCAGCAGCTTGGGGGGCGAAAATGAAAAACTGTTTTTT. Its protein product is CASSLGGENEKLFF.